This TCR beta chain was recorded in a study of T cell responses to AZD1222 COVID-19 vaccine. Overall study results and limits: Spike-specific TCR breadth and depth both grew after two AZD1222 doses. All repertoire sampling was performed exclusively after the peak T cell response. CD4 TCRs associated with vaccination spanned spike, dominating at 160-218 and 743-854.

About this clone: The target antigen is unknown.

Assay: immunoSEQ multiplex PCR; the TCRdb copy retains only in-frame clones and omits some. The table records approximately 160,000 clones, roughly nine tenths of them present only once. V was clipped by 2 bases and J by 4 bases; unmatched bases: 4. The CDR3 sequence is 16 residues long. From germline, CDR1 is SGHRS and CDR2 YFSETQ. Sequencing used peripheral blood, obtained on day 0 of AZD1222 vaccination. This sequence joins TRBV5-1 and TRBJ2-2; 11 bases map to TRBD1. The TCR sequence derives from an adult in good health. CDR3 DNA sequence: TGCGCCAGCAGCTTCGGACAGGGGGCAAGCACCGGGGAGCTGTTTTTT. Residues: CASSFGQGASTGELFF. The whole variable domain, filled in from reference TRBV5-1 and TRBJ2-2, reads KAGVTQTPRYLIKTRGQQVTLSCSPISGHRSVSWYQQTPGQGLQFLFEYFSETQRNKGNFPGRFSGRQFSNSRSEMNVSTLELGDSALYLCASSFGQGASTGELFFGEGSRLTVL.